These 26 T cell receptor beta chains share one sample of origin, sequenced in a study of blood T cell repertoires in COVID-19 (dated by TCRdb to about 2020). The library was produced with the immunoSEQ multiplex PCR assay. This is the immuneACCESS table as TCRdb keeps it, with only in-frame sequences that have V and J called. A part of the clones is gone; compared with another copy, unresolved V genes explain less than half, and the rest is unexplained. The sample table records 140,000 to 150,000 clones; roughly four fifths of these occur just once. The ten biggest clones cover around 15% of the sample. The source material was peripheral blood. These receptors all come from a human donor with acute or convalescent COVID-19. The donor label of this sample is uncertain.

This clone has a handful of counts. The rearrangement joins TRBV6-4 to TRBJ2-3; perhaps TRBD2 as D (6 bases). The CDR3 contains 16 residues. V lost 0 bases to trimming and J lost 2 bases, with 12 bases between them. Germline values: CDR1 MRHNA, CDR2 SNTAGT. The CDR3 nucleotides read TGTGCCAGCAGTGACTCAACCCGCGGGGTCACAGATACGCAGTATTTT. Translating it yields CASSDSTRGVTDTQYF.

This clone was counted at least ten times. This chain connects TRBV2 to TRBJ2-7; 7 bases are shared with TRBD1. Germline CDR1 SNHLY, CDR2 FYNNEI. Unmatched junction bases numbered 5, after V lost 6 bases and J lost 0 bases. There are 14 residues in the CDR3. The CDR3 loop reads CASRYGTDSYEQYF. The CDR3 DNA reads TGTGCCAGCAGGTACGGGACAGACTCCTACGAGCAGTACTTC.

The rearrangement uses TRBV7-2 and TRBJ2-5, with 8 positions matching TRBD2. The length of the CDR3 is 14 residues. CDR1 and CDR2 from the germline V gene are SGHTA and FQGNSA. Trimming removed 8 bases from V and 2 bases from J; junction bases left unmatched: 7. The CDR3 DNA reads as TGTGCCAGCGCCCAGGGCGGGGGGCAAGAGACCCAGTACTTC. Protein: CASAQGGGQETQYF.

This clone was found a few times. The rearrangement links TRBV4-2 to TRBJ1-2; TRBD1 matches at 7 bases. The germline V gene has CDR1 LGHNA and CDR2 YNFKEQ. V lost 1 base, J lost 2 bases, and 4 bases stayed unmatched. The CDR3 sequence is 15 residues long. The CDR3, as DNA: TGTGCCAGCAGCCAAGGAGGGGGCCGCAACTATGGCTACACCTTC. This codes for CASSQGGGRNYGYTF.

The chain carries TRBV7-2 and TRBJ1-2; D might be TRBD1 (6 bases). Trimming removed 4 bases at V and 2 bases at J, with 17 bases between. Per germline, CDR1 SGHTA and CDR2 FQGNSA. The CDR3 is made up of 16 amino acids. The CDR3 sequence: CASSSLGGQYNYGYTF. CDR3 nucleotides: TGTGCCAGCAGCTCACTCGGAGGACAGTACAACTATGGCTACACCTTC. Full variable domain (remainder filled in from reference TRBV7-2 and TRBJ1-2): GAGVSQSPSNKVTEKGKDVELRCDPISGHTALYWYRQSLGQGLEFLIYFQGNSAPDKSGLPSDRFSAERTGGSVSTLTIQRTQQEDSAVYLCASSSLGGQYNYGYTFGSGTRLTVV.

The rearrangement joins TRBV2 to TRBJ2-7; D ambiguous. V shed 5 bases and J shed 4 bases, with 6 bases lying between them. Germline-derived CDR1 and CDR2 are SNHLY and FYNNEI. The CDR3 runs 11 residues. The CDR3 sequence: CASSKLYEQYF. CDR3 bases: TGTGCCAGCAGTAAGCTATACGAGCAGTACTTC.

This rearrangement joins TRBV11-2 to TRBJ1-4, with 7 bases identical to TRBD1. CDR1 SGHAT and CDR2 FQNNGV come from the germline V gene. The CDR3 has 18 amino acids. Trimming cost V 5 bases and J 0 bases; bases outside gene matches: 12. Here the CDR3 reads CASSRTGSPLATNEKLFF. The CDR3 nucleotides read TGTGCCAGCAGCAGGACAGGTAGCCCTTTAGCAACTAATGAAAAACTGTTTTTT.

This clone was counted ten times or more. The chain joins TRBV2 to TRBJ1-4; a possible D gene is TRBD1 (6 bases). Trimming left V 5 bases short and J 0 bases short, with 13 bases between. The CDR3 totals 16 residues. CDR1 is SNHLY, CDR2 FYNNEI, per germline. Here the CDR3 DNA reads TGTGCCAGCAGTCGTGGACAGCTAACAACTAATGAAAAACTGTTTTTT. This translates into CASSRGQLTTNEKLFF.

The chain is built from TRBV28 and TRBJ1-6; TRBD1 agrees at 9 bases. This CDR3 spans 17 amino acids. Germline lookup yields CDR1 MDHEN and CDR2 SYDVKM. After removal of 5 bases from V and 7 bases from J, the junction contained 12 bases not matched to a gene. The chain's CDR3 is CASSHRPPGQGNSPLHF. The CDR3 DNA reads as TGTGCCAGCAGTCACCGACCCCCGGGACAGGGAAATTCACCCCTCCACTTT. Full variable domain (rest looked up from reference TRBV28 and TRBJ1-6): DVKVTQSSRYLVKRTGEKVFLECVQDMDHENMFWYRQDPGLGLRLIYFSYDVKMKEKGDIPEGYSVSREKKERFSLILESASTNQTSMYLCASSHRPPGQGNSPLHFGNGTRLTVT.

The chain links TRBV11-2 to TRBJ2-7; D remains unclear. V lost 5 bases, J lost 3 bases, and 11 bases lay in between. CDR1 is SGHAT and CDR2 is FQNNGV in the germline V gene. CDR3 size: 13 residues. The CDR3 nucleotides are TGTGCCAGCAGCCAAGCCTCAAGCTACGAGCAGTACTTC. This sequence encodes CASSQASSYEQYF.

The chain is built from TRBV5-1 and TRBJ1-1; possibly TRBD1 for D (5 bases). The CDR3 length is 11 residues. Trimming cost V 9 bases and J 5 bases, with 11 bases left between them. Germline V gives CDR1 SGHRS, CDR2 YFSETQ. CDR3 protein: CATLGATEAFF. DNA of the CDR3: TGCGCCACCCTAGGGGCGACTGAAGCTTTCTTT.

This clone occurred once. The rearrangement links TRBV12-3 or TRBV12-4 to TRBJ1-5; D is unclear. V shed 6 bases and J shed 0 bases, with 6 bases lying between them. The CDR3 contains 13 residues. CDR3 in DNA: TGTGCCAGCAGCTTTAATAGCAATCAGCCCCAGCATTTT. This codes for CASSFNSNQPQHF.

The chain couples TRBV6-5 to TRBJ1-6; maybe TRBD1 (6 bases). Germline-derived CDR1 and CDR2 are MNHEY and SVGAGI. The CDR3 extends over 14 amino acids. Trimming stripped 5 bases from V and 4 bases from J, with 9 bases between. The CDR3 DNA sequence: TGTGCCAGCAGTCTCGACAGGTATAATTCACCCCTCCACTTT. The encoded protein is CASSLDRYNSPLHF.

The chain joins TRBV30 to TRBJ1-1; 7 bases agree with TRBD1. After removal of 5 bases from V and 3 bases from J, the junction contained 6 bases not matched to a gene. CDR3 size: 13 residues. Germline V lookup: CDR1 GTSNPN, CDR2 SVGIG (reference sequence). CDR3 coding DNA: TGTGCCTGGGATAAACAGGGGCACACTGAAGCTTTCTTT. Its translation is CAWDKQGHTEAFF.

V is TRBV6-6 and J is TRBJ1-2; 7 nucleotides agree with TRBD1. Germline CDR1 and CDR2: MNHNY and SVGAGI (reference sequence). The CDR3 totals 15 residues. Trimming removed 6 bases from V and 3 bases from J; junction bases left unmatched: 10. DNA for the CDR3: TGTGCCAGCAGAAGAACCGGGACAGATGACTATGGCTACACCTTC. Its protein product is CASRRTGTDDYGYTF.

J is TRBJ1-4 and V is TRBV25-1; D is ambiguous. The V gene lost 1 base and the J gene lost 8 bases, with 17 bases spanning the gap. The CDR3 is made up of 16 amino acids. The germline V gene encodes CDR1 MGHDK and CDR2 SYGVNS. The CDR3 sequence: CASSESPPGGYEKLFF. In nucleotides, the CDR3 is TGTGCCAGCAGTGAATCCCCCCCAGGAGGGTACGAAAAACTGTTTTTT.

The CDR3 spells CASSSDRENTEAFF. CDR3 bases: TGTGCCAGCAGTTCCGACAGGGAGAACACTGAAGCTTTCTTT. The genes are TRBV6-6 and TRBJ1-1, with 7 bases matching TRBD1. V dropped 4 bases and J dropped 1; count of bases not matched to a gene: 3. The CDR3 has 14 residues. CDR1 MNHNY and CDR2 SVGAGI come from the germline V gene (reference sequence).

V and J are TRBV9 and TRBJ2-3; 8 bases line up with TRBD2. This CDR3 is built from 15 residues. V was pared by 4 bases and J by 6 bases, with 10 bases of the junction left unmatched. CDR1 SGDLS and CDR2 YYNGEE come from the germline V gene. The CDR3 spells CASSTPGGAVDTQYF. The CDR3, as DNA: TGTGCCAGCAGCACACCCGGGGGGGCGGTCGATACGCAGTATTTT.

The CDR3 nucleotides read TGTGCCAGCAGCTTACTTGGGGCCGGAAACACCATATATTTT. It yields the protein CASSLLGAGNTIYF. V gene TRBV7-9 combines with J gene TRBJ1-3; TRBD1 might be the D (5 bases). Between the trimmed V and J ends, which lost 2 bases and 4 bases, there was a span of 9 bases. The length of the CDR3 is 14 residues. Germline-derived CDR1 and CDR2 are SEHNR and FQNEAQ (reference sequence).

The chain uses TRBV30 and TRBJ1-3, with TRBD1 matching over 7 bases. Germline V gives CDR1 GTSNPN, CDR2 SVGIG (reference sequence). The CDR3 spans 16 residues. Losses at the gene ends were 0 bases for V and 4 bases for J; bases not matched to a gene: 9. CDR3 nucleotide sequence: TGTGCCTGGAGTGTAAGGACAGGAATTTGGGGAAACACCATATATTTT. Translation gives CAWSVRTGIWGNTIYF.

The chain uses TRBV7-2 and TRBJ1-1, with 8 positions matching TRBD1. Trimming removed 2 bases from V and 0 bases from J; junction bases left unmatched: 14. Germline V lookup: CDR1 SGHTA, CDR2 FQGNSA. There are 19 residues in the CDR3. This CDR3 is CASSLRTGTGTGLNTEAFF. The CDR3 DNA reads as TGTGCCAGCAGCTTAAGGACGGGCACCGGGACAGGTTTGAACACTGAAGCTTTCTTT.

V and J are TRBV7-2 and TRBJ1-3; D is ambiguous. V was trimmed by 4 bases and J by 0 bases, leaving 10 bases between them. This CDR3 is built from 15 residues. CDR1 is SGHTA and CDR2 is FQGNSA in the germline V gene. CDR3 DNA: TGTGCCAGCAGCTCCCCTCCCAGCTCTGGAAACACCATATATTTT. Encoded protein: CASSSPPSSGNTIYF. The variable domain in full, completed from reference TRBV7-2 and TRBJ1-3, reads GAGVSQSPSNKVTEKGKDVELRCDPISGHTALYWYRQSLGQGLEFLIYFQGNSAPDKSGLPSDRFSAERTGGSVSTLTIQRTQQEDSAVYLCASSSPPSSGNTIYFGEGSWLTVV.

This clone was seen a few times. J is TRBJ1-2 and V is TRBV19; 10 positions match TRBD1. Germline V gives CDR1 LNHDA, CDR2 SQIVND (reference sequence). Trimming took 10 bases from V and 3 from J; bases not matched to a gene: 11. The CDR3 runs to 15 residues. CDR3 DNA sequence: TGTGCCACCACATCCTTGACAGGGGGCGACTATGGCTACACCTTC. Encoded protein: CATTSLTGGDYGYTF.

The table lists this clone with a count of one. The V call is TRBV7-9, the J call TRBJ1-4; 9 bases map to TRBD1. The CDR3 totals 16 residues. Trimming cost V 4 bases and J 2 bases; bases outside gene matches: 5. The germline gives CDR1 SEHNR, CDR2 FQNEAQ (reference sequence). The CDR3 region has the DNA TGTGCCAGCAGCTGGGGACAGGGCAGGACTAATGAAAAACTGTTTTTT. Protein sequence: CASSWGQGRTNEKLFF.

This clone was counted a few times. This chain uses TRBV7-9 with TRBJ2-2, with 7 bases identical to TRBD1. Germline CDR1 SEHNR, CDR2 FQNEAQ (reference sequence). The V segment lost 6 bases and the J segment 2 bases; nucleotides outside the gene matches: 6. CDR3 length: 15 amino acids. CDR3 in amino acids: CASRPGTANTGELFF. CDR3 nucleotides: TGTGCCAGCAGACCCGGGACAGCTAACACCGGGGAGCTGTTTTTT.

This clone turned up a few times. This chain joins TRBV19 and TRBJ1-5; 10 positions agree with TRBD1. The CDR3 sequence is 15 residues long. Per germline, CDR1 LNHDA and CDR2 SQIVND (reference sequence). Trimming removed 6 bases from V and 8 bases from J; junction bases left unmatched: 10. CDR3 DNA sequence: TGTGCCAGTAGGCCCGACCGACAGGGGGCTAAGCCCCAGCATTTT. This translates into CASRPDRQGAKPQHF.